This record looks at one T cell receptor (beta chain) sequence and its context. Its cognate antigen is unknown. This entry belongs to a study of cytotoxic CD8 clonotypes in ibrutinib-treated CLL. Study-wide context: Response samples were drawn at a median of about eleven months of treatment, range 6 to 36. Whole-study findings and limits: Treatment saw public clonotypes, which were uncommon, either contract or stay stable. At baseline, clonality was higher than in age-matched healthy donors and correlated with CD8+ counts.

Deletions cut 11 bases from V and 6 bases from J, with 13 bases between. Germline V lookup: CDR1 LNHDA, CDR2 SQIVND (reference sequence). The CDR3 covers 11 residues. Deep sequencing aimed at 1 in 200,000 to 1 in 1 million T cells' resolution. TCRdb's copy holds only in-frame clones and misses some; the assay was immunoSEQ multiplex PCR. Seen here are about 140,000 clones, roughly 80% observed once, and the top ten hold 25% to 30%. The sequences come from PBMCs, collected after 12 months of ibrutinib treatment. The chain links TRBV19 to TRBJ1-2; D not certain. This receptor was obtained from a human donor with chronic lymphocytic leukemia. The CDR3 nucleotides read TGTGCCGTTAAGTGGGGAGATGGCTACACCTTC. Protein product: CAVKWGDGYTF.